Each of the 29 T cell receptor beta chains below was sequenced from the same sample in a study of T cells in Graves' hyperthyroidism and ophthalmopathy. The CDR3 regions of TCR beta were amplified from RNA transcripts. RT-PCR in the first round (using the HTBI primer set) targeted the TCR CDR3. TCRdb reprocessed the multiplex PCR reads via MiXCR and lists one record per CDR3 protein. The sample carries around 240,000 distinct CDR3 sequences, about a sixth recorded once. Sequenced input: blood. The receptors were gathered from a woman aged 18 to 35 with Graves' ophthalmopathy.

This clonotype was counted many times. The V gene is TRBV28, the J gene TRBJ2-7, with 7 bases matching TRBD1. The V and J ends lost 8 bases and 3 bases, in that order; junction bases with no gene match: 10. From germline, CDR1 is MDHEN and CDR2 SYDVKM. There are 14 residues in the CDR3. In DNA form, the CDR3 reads TGTGCCAGCGGAAACAGGGGCTCTGGCTACGAGCAGTACTTC. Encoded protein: CASGNRGSGYEQYF.

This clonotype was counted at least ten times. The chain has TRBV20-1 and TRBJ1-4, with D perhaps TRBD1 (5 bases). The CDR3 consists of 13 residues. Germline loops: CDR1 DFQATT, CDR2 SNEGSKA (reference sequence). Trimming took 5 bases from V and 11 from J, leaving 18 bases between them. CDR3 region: CSALRQGMKKLFF. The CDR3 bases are TGCAGTGCTCTTCGGCAGGGAATGAAGAAACTGTTTTTT.

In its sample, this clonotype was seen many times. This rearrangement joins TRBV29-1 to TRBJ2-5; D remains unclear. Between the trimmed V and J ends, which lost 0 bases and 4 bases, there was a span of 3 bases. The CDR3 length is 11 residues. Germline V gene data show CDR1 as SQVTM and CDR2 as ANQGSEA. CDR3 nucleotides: TGCAGCGTTGAAGATCTAGAGACCCAGTACTTC. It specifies CSVEDLETQYF.

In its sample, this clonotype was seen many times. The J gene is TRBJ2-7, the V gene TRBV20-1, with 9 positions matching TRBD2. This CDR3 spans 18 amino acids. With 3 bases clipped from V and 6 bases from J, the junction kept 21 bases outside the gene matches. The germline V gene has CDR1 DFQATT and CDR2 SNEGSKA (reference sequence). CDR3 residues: CSASSRGLAVTSFPEQYF. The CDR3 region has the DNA TGCAGTGCTAGTAGTAGGGGACTAGCTGTCACCTCTTTCCCCGAGCAGTACTTC.

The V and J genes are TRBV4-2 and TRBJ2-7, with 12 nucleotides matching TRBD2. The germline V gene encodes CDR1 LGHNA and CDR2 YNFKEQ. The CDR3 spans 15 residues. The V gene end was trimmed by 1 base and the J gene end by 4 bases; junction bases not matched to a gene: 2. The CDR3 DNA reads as TGTGCCAGCAGCCAAGCTAGCGGGGGGGCGTACGAGCAGTACTTC. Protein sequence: CASSQASGGAYEQYF.

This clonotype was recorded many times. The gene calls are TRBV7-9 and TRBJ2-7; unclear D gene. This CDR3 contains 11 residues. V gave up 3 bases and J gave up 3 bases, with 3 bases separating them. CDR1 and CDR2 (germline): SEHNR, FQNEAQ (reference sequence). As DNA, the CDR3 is TGTGCCAGCAGCTTGGACTACGAGCAGTACTTC. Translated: CASSLDYEQYF.

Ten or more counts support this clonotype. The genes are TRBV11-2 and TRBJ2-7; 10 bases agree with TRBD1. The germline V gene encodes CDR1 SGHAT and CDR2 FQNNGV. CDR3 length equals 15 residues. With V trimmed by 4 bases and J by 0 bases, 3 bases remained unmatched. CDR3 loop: CASSSRDRGSYEQYF. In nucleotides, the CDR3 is TGTGCCAGCAGCTCCCGGGACAGGGGCTCCTACGAGCAGTACTTC.

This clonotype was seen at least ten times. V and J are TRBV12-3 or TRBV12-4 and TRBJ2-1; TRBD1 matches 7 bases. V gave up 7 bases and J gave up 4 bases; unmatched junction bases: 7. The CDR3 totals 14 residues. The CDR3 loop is CASKPGQTYNEQFF. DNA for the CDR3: TGTGCCAGCAAACCGGGACAGACGTACAATGAGCAGTTCTTC.

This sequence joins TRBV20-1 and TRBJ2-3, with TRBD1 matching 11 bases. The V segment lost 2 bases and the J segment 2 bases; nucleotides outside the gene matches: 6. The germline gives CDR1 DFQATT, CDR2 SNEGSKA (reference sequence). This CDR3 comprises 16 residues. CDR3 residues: CSARSGQGVPTDTQYF. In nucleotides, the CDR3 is TGCAGTGCTAGATCGGGACAGGGGGTCCCCACAGATACGCAGTATTTT.

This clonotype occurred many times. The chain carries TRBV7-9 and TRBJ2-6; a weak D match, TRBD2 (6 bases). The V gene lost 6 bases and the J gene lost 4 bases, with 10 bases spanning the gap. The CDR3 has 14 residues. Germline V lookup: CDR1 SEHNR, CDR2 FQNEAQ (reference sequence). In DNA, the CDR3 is TGTGCCAGCAGGGTCGGAGGGGGGGCCAACGTCCTGACTTTC. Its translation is CASRVGGGANVLTF.

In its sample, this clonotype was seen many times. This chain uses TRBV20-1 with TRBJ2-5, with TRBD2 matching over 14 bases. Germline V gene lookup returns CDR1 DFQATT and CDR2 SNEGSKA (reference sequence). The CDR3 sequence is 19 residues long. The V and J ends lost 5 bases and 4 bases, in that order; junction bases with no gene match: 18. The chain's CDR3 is CSASGPGTSGRGRGETQYF. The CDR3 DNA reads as TGCAGTGCTTCAGGACCGGGGACTAGCGGGAGAGGAAGAGGAGAGACCCAGTACTTC.

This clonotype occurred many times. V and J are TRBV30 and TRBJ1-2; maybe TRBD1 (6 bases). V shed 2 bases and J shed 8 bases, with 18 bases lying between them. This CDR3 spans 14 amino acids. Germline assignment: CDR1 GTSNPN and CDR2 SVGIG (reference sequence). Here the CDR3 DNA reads TGTGCCTGGAGTTACGGGCACAGGGCGATCGGCTACACCTTC. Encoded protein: CAWSYGHRAIGYTF.

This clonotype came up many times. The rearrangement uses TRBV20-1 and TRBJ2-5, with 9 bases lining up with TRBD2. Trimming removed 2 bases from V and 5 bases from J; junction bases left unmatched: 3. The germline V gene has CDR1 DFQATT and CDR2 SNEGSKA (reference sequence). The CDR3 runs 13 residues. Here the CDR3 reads CSARLAGTETQYF. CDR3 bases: TGCAGTGCTAGACTAGCGGGAACCGAGACCCAGTACTTC.

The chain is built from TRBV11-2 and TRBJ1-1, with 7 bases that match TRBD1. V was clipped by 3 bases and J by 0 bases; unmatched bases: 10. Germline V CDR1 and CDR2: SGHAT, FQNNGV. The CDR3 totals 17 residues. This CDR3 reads CASSLGQTWTMNTEAFF. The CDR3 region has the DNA TGTGCCAGCAGCTTGGGACAGACGTGGACCATGAACACTGAAGCTTTCTTT. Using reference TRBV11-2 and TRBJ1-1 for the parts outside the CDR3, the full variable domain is EAGVAQSPRYKIIEKRQSVAFWCNPISGHATLYWYQQILGQGPKLLIQFQNNGVVDDSQLPKDRFSAERLKGVDSTLKIQPAKLEDSAVYLCASSLGQTWTMNTEAFFGQGTRLTVV.

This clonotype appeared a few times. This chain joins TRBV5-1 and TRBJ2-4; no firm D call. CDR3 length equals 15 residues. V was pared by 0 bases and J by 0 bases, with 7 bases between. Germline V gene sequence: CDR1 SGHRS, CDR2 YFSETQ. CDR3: CASSLVRLAKNIQYF. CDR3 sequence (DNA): TGCGCCAGCAGCTTGGTGAGGTTAGCCAAAAACATTCAGTACTTC.

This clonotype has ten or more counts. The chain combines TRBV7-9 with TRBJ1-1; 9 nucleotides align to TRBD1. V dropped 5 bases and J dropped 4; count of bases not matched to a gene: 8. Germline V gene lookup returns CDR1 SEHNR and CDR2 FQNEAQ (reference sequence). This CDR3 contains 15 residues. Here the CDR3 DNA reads TGTGCCAGCAGCGACCAAACAGGGGGCAGCACTGAAGCTTTCTTT. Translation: CASSDQTGGSTEAFF.

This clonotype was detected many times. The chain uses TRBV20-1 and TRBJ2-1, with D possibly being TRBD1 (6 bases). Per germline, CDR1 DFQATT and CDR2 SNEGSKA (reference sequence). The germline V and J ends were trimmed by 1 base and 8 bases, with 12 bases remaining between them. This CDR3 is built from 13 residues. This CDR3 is CSARAGVSDEQFF. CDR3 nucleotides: TGCAGTGCTAGAGCAGGGGTGAGCGATGAGCAGTTCTTC.

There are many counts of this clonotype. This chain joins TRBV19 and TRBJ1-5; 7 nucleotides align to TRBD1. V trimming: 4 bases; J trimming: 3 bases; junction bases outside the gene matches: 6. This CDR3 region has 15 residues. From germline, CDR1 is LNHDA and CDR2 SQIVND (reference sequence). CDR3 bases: TGTGCCAGTAGTAGAGGACAGGAGTACAATCAGCCCCAGCATTTT. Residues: CASSRGQEYNQPQHF.

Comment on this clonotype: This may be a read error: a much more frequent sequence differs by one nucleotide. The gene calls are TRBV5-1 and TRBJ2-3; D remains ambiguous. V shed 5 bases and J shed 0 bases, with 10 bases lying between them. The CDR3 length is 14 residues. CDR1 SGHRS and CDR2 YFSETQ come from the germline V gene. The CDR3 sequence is CASRRAVSTDTQYF. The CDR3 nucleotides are TGCGCCAGCAGAAGGGCCGTTAGCACAGATACGCAGTATTTT. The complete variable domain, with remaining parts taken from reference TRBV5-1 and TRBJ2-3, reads KAGVTQTPRYLIKTRGQQVTLSCSPISGHRSVSWYQQTPGQGLQFLFEYFSETQRNKGNFPGRFSGRQFSNSRSEMNVSTLELGDSALYLCASRRAVSTDTQYFGPGTRLTVL.

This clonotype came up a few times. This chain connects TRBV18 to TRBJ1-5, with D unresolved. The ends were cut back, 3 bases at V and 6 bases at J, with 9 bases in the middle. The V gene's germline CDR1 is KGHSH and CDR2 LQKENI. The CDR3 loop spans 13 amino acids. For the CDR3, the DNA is TGTGCCAGCTCACCTGGAGGATCTCAGCCCCAGCATTTT. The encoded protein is CASSPGGSQPQHF.

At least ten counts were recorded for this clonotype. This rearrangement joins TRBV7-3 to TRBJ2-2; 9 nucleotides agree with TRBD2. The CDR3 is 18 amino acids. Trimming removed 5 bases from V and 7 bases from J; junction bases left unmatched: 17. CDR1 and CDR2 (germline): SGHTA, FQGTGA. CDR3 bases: TGTGCCAGCAGCCCATCAGGGTTCAGCGGGGGGTCGGGCGGGGAGCTGTTTTTT. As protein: CASSPSGFSGGSGGELFF.

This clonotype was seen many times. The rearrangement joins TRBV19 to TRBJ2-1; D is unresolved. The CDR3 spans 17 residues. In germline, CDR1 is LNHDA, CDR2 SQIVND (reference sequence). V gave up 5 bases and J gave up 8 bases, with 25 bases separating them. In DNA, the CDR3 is TGTGCCAGTAGTCCGCGCTCCGGGTACGTGATGGGTGATGAGCAGTTCTTC. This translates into CASSPRSGYVMGDEQFF.

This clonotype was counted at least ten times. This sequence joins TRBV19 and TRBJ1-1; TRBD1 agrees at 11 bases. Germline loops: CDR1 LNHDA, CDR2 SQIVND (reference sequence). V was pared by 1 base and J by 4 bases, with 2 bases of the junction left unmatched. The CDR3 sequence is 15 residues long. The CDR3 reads CASSIVGTGGTEAFF. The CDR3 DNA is TGTGCCAGTAGTATAGTGGGGACAGGGGGCACTGAAGCTTTCTTT. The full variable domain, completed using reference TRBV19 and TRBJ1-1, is DGGITQSPKYLFRKEGQNVTLSCEQNLNHDAMYWYRQDPGQGLRLIYYSQIVNDFQKGDIAEGYSVSREKKESFPLTVTSAQKNPTAFYLCASSIVGTGGTEAFFGQGTRLTVV.

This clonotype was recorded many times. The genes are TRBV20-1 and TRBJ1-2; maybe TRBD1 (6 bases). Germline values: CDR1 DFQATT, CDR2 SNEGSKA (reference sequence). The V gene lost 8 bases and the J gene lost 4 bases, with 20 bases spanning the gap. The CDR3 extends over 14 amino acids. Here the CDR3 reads CSTANRVSAYGYTF. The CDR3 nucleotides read TGCAGTACCGCTAACAGGGTGTCGGCCTATGGCTACACCTTC.

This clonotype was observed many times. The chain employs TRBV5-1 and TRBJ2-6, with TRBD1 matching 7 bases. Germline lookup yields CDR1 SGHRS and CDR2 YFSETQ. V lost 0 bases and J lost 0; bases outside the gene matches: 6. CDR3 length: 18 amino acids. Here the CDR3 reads CASSLVGTASSGANVLTF. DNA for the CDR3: TGCGCCAGCAGCTTGGTTGGGACAGCCAGCTCTGGGGCCAACGTCCTGACTTTC.

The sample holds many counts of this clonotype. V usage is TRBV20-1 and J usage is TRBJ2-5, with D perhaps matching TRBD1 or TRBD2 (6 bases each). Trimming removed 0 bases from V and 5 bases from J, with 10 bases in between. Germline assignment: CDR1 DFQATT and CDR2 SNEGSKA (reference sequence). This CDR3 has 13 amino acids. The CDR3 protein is CSARDVGGETQYF. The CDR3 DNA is TGCAGTGCTAGAGATGTGGGGGGCGAGACCCAGTACTTC.

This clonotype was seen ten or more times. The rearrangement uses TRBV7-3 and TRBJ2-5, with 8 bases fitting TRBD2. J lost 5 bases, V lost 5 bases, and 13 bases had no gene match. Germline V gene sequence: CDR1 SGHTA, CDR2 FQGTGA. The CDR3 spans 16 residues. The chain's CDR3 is CASSERGLGSWETQYF. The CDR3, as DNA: TGTGCCAGCAGCGAAAGGGGACTAGGGTCCTGGGAGACCCAGTACTTC.

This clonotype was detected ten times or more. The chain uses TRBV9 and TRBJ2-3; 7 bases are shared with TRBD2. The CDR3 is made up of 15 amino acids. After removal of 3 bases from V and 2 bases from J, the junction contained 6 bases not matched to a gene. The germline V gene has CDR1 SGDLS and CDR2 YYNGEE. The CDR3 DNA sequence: TGTGCCAGCAGCGACACCGGGACTACCACAGATACGCAGTATTTT. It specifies CASSDTGTTTDTQYF.

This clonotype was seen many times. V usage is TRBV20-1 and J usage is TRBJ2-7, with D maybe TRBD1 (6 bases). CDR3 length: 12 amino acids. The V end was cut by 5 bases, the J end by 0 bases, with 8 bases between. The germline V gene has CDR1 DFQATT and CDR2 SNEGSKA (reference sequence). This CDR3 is CSAVQGSYEQYF. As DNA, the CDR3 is TGCAGTGCTGTACAGGGCTCCTACGAGCAGTACTTC.